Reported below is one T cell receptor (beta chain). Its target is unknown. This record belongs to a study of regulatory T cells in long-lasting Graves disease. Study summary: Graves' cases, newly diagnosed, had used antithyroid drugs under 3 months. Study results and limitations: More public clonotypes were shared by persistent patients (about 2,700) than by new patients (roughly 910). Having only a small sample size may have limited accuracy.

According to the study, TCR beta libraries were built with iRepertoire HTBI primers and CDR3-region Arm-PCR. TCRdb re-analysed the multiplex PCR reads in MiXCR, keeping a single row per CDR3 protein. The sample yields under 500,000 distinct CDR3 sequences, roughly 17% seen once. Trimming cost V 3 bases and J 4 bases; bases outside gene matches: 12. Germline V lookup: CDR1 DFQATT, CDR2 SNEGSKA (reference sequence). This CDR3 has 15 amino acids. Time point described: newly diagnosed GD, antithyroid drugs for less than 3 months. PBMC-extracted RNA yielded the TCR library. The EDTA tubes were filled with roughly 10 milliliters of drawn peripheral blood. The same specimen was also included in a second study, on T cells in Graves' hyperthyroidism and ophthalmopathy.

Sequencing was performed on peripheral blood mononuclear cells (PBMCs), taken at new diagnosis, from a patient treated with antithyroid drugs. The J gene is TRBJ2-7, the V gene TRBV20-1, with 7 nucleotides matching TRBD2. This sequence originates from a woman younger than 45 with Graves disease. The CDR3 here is CSASFREANLYEQYF. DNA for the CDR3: TGCAGTGCTAGTTTCCGGGAGGCCAATCTTTACGAGCAGTACTTC.